The clone carrying this T cell receptor beta chain was counted ten times or more. Its antigen is currently unknown. TCR beta CDR3 sequences were amplified from RNA transcripts. The HTBI primer set drove a first-round RT-PCR of the TCR CDR3. TCRdb ran MiXCR on the multiplex PCR reads and lists one entry per CDR3 protein. The data contain under 500,000 distinct CDR3 sequences, roughly an eighth of them seen just once; the ten biggest clones take up under 30%. The data stem from a study of T cells in Graves' hyperthyroidism and ophthalmopathy. With duration under 3 months, ophthalmopathy was active: Clinical Activity Score at least 3, NOSPECS at least 4. Out of over 9 ml of fresh peripheral blood came the PBMCs. Findings and limits, study-wide: Patients with ophthalmopathy were separated from those with stable hyperthyroidism by a 13 V-J model. Ophthalmopathy was predicted by the model a median of about 6.5 months ahead of onset.

Germline V gene lookup returns CDR1 MDHEN and CDR2 SYDVKM. The CDR3 runs 17 residues. V trimming: 6 bases; J trimming: 4 bases; junction bases outside the gene matches: 13. Sequenced sample: blood. The chain recombines TRBV28 with TRBJ2-3, with 10 bases aligning to TRBD2. This sequence originates from a man aged 45 to 65 with Graves' ophthalmopathy. CDR3 sequence: CASRPSAGTSVADTQYF. The CDR3 DNA reads as TGTGCCAGCAGGCCGTCCGCCGGGACTAGCGTCGCAGATACGCAGTATTTT.